The next 23 T cell receptor beta chains were all read from a single sample in a study of CXCR3-negative and CXCR3-positive naive CD8 T cells. Through 5' RACE with UMI labels, the TRB cDNA libraries were prepared. TCRdb re-called the 5' RACE reads and catalogs CDR3 proteins one per entry, DNA excluded. The table for this sample gives about 120,000 distinct CDR3 sequences. The sequencing sample was made of naive CXCR3- CD8+ T cells from blood. Subset of the sample: CD45RO-CCR7+CD27+CD95- naive CD8+ T cells lacking CXCR3 (TNR3-). Every receptor here comes from a human donor in good health. Some clones in this sample may be carry-over from other donors' samples.

This chain uses TRBV10-3 with TRBJ2-1; as DNA is missing, the TRBD1 call by TCRdb cannot be tested. Germline V gene sequence: CDR1 ENHRY, CDR2 SYGVKD. There are 14 residues in the CDR3. This CDR3 reads CASFRDSSYNEQFF.

This chain uses TRBV13 with TRBJ2-2; the TRBD1 assignment by TCRdb is unverifiable without DNA. CDR1 is PRHDT, CDR2 FYEKMQ, per germline (reference sequence). The CDR3 is 16 residues long. The CDR3 sequence: CASSSRGSPNTGELFF.

This chain links TRBV12-3 or TRBV12-4 with TRBJ2-3; there is no DNA to check the TCRdb D call of TRBD2. The CDR3 is 18 residues long. The CDR3 is CASSLVGLAGVLADTQYF.

This sequence joins TRBV14 and TRBJ1-2; TCRdb outputs TRBD1, but without DNA this stays unchecked. The CDR3 totals 15 residues. CDR1 and CDR2 from the germline V gene are SGHDN and FVKESK. The chain's CDR3 is CASSPQGGPNYGYTF.

The gene calls are TRBV10-3 and TRBJ2-7. Germline CDR1 and CDR2: ENHRY and SYGVKD. The CDR3 consists of 13 residues. CDR3 loop: CAISSSAAYEQYF.

The V and J genes are TRBV13 and TRBJ2-6; TCRdb calls TRBD1, which cannot be checked without DNA. This CDR3 comprises 17 residues. CDR1 and CDR2 from the germline V gene are PRHDT and FYEKMQ (reference sequence). CDR3 region: CASSRTGAGSGANVLTF.

The chain is built from TRBV27 and TRBJ1-6; with no DNA, the TCRdb D assignment of TRBD1 cannot be verified. The CDR3 runs to 16 residues. Germline V CDR1 and CDR2: MNHEY, SMNVEV (reference sequence). This CDR3 reads CAARRGPGTVNSPLHF.

The CDR3 sequence is CSVETPNEQFF. This sequence joins TRBV29-1 and TRBJ2-1. The length of the CDR3 is 11 residues. Germline CDR1 and CDR2: SQVTM and ANQGSEA.

This chain uses TRBV7-2 with TRBJ2-3; absent DNA, TCRdb's TRBD1 call cannot be checked. Germline V CDR1 and CDR2: SGHTA, FQGNSA. The CDR3 loop spans 16 amino acids. The CDR3 reads CASSIPGASSTDTQYF.

The chain has TRBV29-1 and TRBJ2-1; the TCRdb D gene call, TRBD2, has no DNA to confirm it. The CDR3 has 13 residues. Looked up from germline, CDR1 is SQVTM and CDR2 is ANQGSEA. The CDR3 sequence: CSVDKREWDEQFF.

The chain combines TRBV7-3 with TRBJ2-1; as DNA is missing, the TRBD2 call by TCRdb cannot be tested. The CDR3 is made up of 16 amino acids. Germline CDR1 and CDR2: SGHTA and FQGTGA. CDR3 amino acids: CASSLNSGGSYNEQFF.

The chain is built from TRBV30 and TRBJ2-7; checking the TCRdb D call of TRBD1 is not possible without DNA. The length of the CDR3 is 13 residues. The germline V gene encodes CDR1 GTSNPN and CDR2 SVGIG (reference sequence). CDR3 protein: CAWSVGQGNEQYF.

The rearrangement joins TRBV9 to TRBJ2-1; TCRdb lists TRBD1, though no DNA is available to test this call. In germline, CDR1 is SGDLS, CDR2 YYNGEE. This CDR3 has 16 amino acids. The CDR3 loop is CASSVGPGAPLNEQFF.

The V call is TRBV4-1, the J call TRBJ2-7; TCRdb's assignment of TRBD1 cannot be checked, as there is no DNA. The CDR3 length is 15 residues. Per germline, CDR1 MGHRA and CDR2 YSYEKL. The CDR3 protein is CASSQVGTGDYEQYF.

The chain joins TRBV29-1 to TRBJ2-2; lacking DNA, the TRBD1 call made by TCRdb goes unchecked. CDR1 is SQVTM, CDR2 ANQGSEA, per germline. The CDR3 loop spans 16 amino acids. This chain's CDR3 is CSVLTGQGKVSGELFF.

The V call is TRBV20-1, the J call TRBJ2-2; TCRdb lists TRBD2, though no DNA is available to test this call. The CDR3 is 18 residues long. Per germline, CDR1 DFQATT and CDR2 SNEGSKA (reference sequence). This CDR3 is CSAFSTGRASGRTGELFF.

The rearrangement joins TRBV15 to TRBJ2-7; without DNA, the TCRdb call of TRBD1 cannot be checked. The CDR3 extends over 14 amino acids. Germline-derived CDR1 and CDR2 are LNHNV and YYDKDF (reference sequence). This CDR3 reads CATSGDRVFYEQYF.

The rearrangement links TRBV9 to TRBJ2-3; as DNA is missing, the TRBD2 call by TCRdb cannot be tested. CDR3 length: 14 residues. Germline loops: CDR1 SGDLS, CDR2 YYNGEE. The CDR3: CASSVGREADTQYF.

CDR3 amino acids: CASSVGDSAYNEQFF. The chain has TRBV9 and TRBJ2-1; the D call of TRBD2 rests on TCRdb alone, since no DNA is present to check it. This CDR3 has 15 residues. Per the germline V gene, CDR1 is SGDLS and CDR2 is YYNGEE.

The rearrangement links TRBV2 to TRBJ2-3; checking the TCRdb D call of TRBD2 is not possible without DNA. This CDR3 is 17 amino acids long. Germline loops: CDR1 SNHLY, CDR2 FYNNEI. CDR3 protein: CASRRLSGGALTDTQYF.

This sequence joins TRBV28 and TRBJ2-5; TCRdb names TRBD1, which stays unverified in the absence of DNA. Germline V CDR1 and CDR2: MDHEN, SYDVKM. CDR3 length equals 16 residues. This CDR3 reads CASSGDRGPCEETQYF. Supplemented by reference TRBV28 and TRBJ2-5, the full variable domain reads DVKVTQSSRYLVKRTGEKVFLECVQDMDHENMFWYRQDPGLGLRLIYFSYDVKMKEKGDIPEGYSVSREKKERFSLILESASTNQTSMYLCASSGDRGPCEETQYFGPGTRLLVL.

V is TRBV20-1 and J is TRBJ2-7; TCRdb names TRBD2, which stays unverified in the absence of DNA. Germline CDR1 DFQATT, CDR2 SNEGSKA (reference sequence). The CDR3 consists of 14 residues. This chain's CDR3 is CSASRLAEAYEQYF.

This chain uses TRBV11-2 with TRBJ2-7; the D call of TRBD1 rests on TCRdb alone, since no DNA is present to check it. The CDR3 is 14 residues long. Germline V gene sequence: CDR1 SGHAT, CDR2 FQNNGV. The CDR3 region is CASSLAPLTYEQYF.